Shown below are 29 T cell receptor beta chains from a single sample sequenced in a study of OX40 agonist ivuxolimab in advanced cancers. The repertoire was sequenced with immunoSEQ multiplex PCR; TCRdb's copy has only in-frame clones and lacks some. The sample shows about 60,000 clones, 75% to 90% of them seen only once. The sample in question was CD4+ or CD8+ T cells sorted from blood, obtained in a trial of the OX40 agonist ivuxolimab. The origin of the receptors is an adult with an advanced solid tumor such as melanoma, head and neck, liver or kidney cancer.

The rearrangement uses TRBV7-9 and TRBJ1-4; D gene uncertain. Looked up from germline, CDR1 is SEHNR and CDR2 is FQNEAQ (reference sequence). The germline V and J ends were trimmed by 5 bases and 11 bases, with 15 bases remaining between them. The CDR3 consists of 13 residues. CDR3 nucleotides: TGTGCCAGCAGCGAAACTTTGGACGGGAAACTGTTTTTT. Amino acid sequence: CASSETLDGKLFF.

The V call is TRBV5-6, the J call TRBJ1-2; TRBD1 aligns across 9 bases. Germline lookup yields CDR1 SGHDT and CDR2 YYEEEE. J gave up 5 bases and V 3 bases, and 5 bases lay outside the gene matches. The CDR3 runs to 14 residues. The CDR3 region is CASSWDRALYGYTF. CDR3 DNA sequence: TGTGCCAGCAGCTGGGACAGGGCCCTATATGGCTACACCTTC.

The chain links TRBV5-6 to TRBJ1-1; D call uncertain. Germline-derived CDR1 and CDR2 are SGHDT and YYEEEE. Trimming shortened V by 3 bases and J by 1 base, and 10 bases separated the two germline ends. This CDR3 region has 14 residues. Written as DNA, the CDR3 is TGTGCCAGCAGCTATAGTCCAGGGAACACTGAAGCTTTCTTT. It encodes CASSYSPGNTEAFF.

The chain employs TRBV5-8 and TRBJ1-4; TRBD1 matches at 11 bases. Trimming removed 6 bases from V and 7 bases from J; junction bases left unmatched: 8. Looked up from germline, CDR1 is SGHTS and CDR2 is YDEGEE. The length of the CDR3 is 15 residues. CDR3 loop: CASIRSGTGGEKLFF. The CDR3 bases are TGTGCCAGCATCCGGTCCGGGACAGGGGGTGAAAAACTGTTTTTT.

The CDR3 loop reads CSAPDTGELFF. Written as DNA, the CDR3 is TGCAGTGCCCCCGACACCGGGGAGCTGTTTTTT. The chain couples TRBV20-1 to TRBJ2-2; D is undetermined. V lost 6 bases, J lost 3 bases, and 5 bases lay in between. The length of the CDR3 is 11 residues. Germline V CDR1 and CDR2: DFQATT, SNEGSKA (reference sequence).

The chain joins TRBV9 to TRBJ1-1, with a tentative D call TRBD1 (5 bases). Trimming cost V 1 base and J 4 bases, with 17 bases left between them. The CDR3 runs 16 residues. Germline assignment: CDR1 SGDLS and CDR2 YYNGEE. The CDR3 DNA reads TGTGCCAGCAGCGTATACGATACTGGGGGTATCACTGAAGCTTTCTTT. Its protein product is CASSVYDTGGITEAFF.

This CDR3 reads CASLYLGTGPYEQYF. In DNA form, the CDR3 reads TGTGCCAGCCTGTACCTCGGGACAGGCCCCTACGAGCAGTACTTC. This chain uses TRBV6-1 with TRBJ2-7; 8 bases fit TRBD1. V dropped 8 bases and J dropped 2; count of bases not matched to a gene: 11. The CDR3 covers 15 residues. Per the germline V gene, CDR1 is MNHNS and CDR2 is SASEGT.

The rearrangement links TRBV10-3 to TRBJ2-7, with D tentatively TRBD1 or TRBD2 (6 bases each). Germline V gene data show CDR1 as ENHRY and CDR2 as SYGVKD. CDR3 length: 15 amino acids. Between the trimmed V and J ends, which lost 4 bases and 2 bases, there was a span of 15 bases. In DNA form, the CDR3 reads TGTGCCATCAGTGTCCGGGAAGGGGGGCCCTACGAGCAGTACTTC. Translating it yields CAISVREGGPYEQYF.

The CDR3 DNA sequence: TGTGCCAGCACTGGACTAGTTAGCACAGATACGCAGTATTTT. Its protein is CASTGLVSTDTQYF. This sequence joins TRBV2 and TRBJ2-3, with 7 positions matching TRBD2. The CDR3 has 14 residues. Trimming cost V 7 bases and J 0 bases; bases outside gene matches: 4. Looked up from germline, CDR1 is SNHLY and CDR2 is FYNNEI. Looking up the rest from reference TRBV2 and TRBJ2-3 gives the full variable domain: EPEVTQTPSHQVTQMGQEVILRCVPISNHLYFYWYRQILGQKVEFLVSFYNNEISEKSEIFDDQFSVERPDGSNFTLKIRSTKLEDSAMYFCASTGLVSTDTQYFGPGTRLTVL.

The chain couples TRBV19 to TRBJ1-1; D perhaps matches TRBD1 (6 bases). Looked up from germline, CDR1 is LNHDA and CDR2 is SQIVND (reference sequence). The CDR3 length is 15 residues. Trimming stripped 9 bases from V and 4 bases from J, with 21 bases between. The CDR3 DNA reads as TGTGCCAGCCGACTACAATGGGGGGCTGGCACTGAAGCTTTCTTT. It yields the protein CASRLQWGAGTEAFF. Full variable domain (outside the CDR3, taken from reference TRBV19 and TRBJ1-1): DGGITQSPKYLFRKEGQNVTLSCEQNLNHDAMYWYRQDPGQGLRLIYYSQIVNDFQKGDIAEGYSVSREKKESFPLTVTSAQKNPTAFYLCASRLQWGAGTEAFFGQGTRLTVV.

This chain links TRBV19 with TRBJ1-3; no reliable D call. The CDR3 is 15 residues long. V was trimmed by 5 bases and J by 0 bases, leaving 11 bases between them. CDR1 is LNHDA, CDR2 SQIVND, per germline (reference sequence). In DNA, the CDR3 is TGTGCCAGTAGTTCCGCCACCCACTCTGGAAACACCATATATTTT. As protein: CASSSATHSGNTIYF.

This clone was counted a few times. The chain links TRBV11-2 to TRBJ1-2; TRBD1 might be the D (6 bases). The CDR3 is 13 amino acids. The ends were cut back, 5 bases at V and 12 bases at J, with 19 bases in the middle. CDR1 is SGHAT and CDR2 is FQNNGV in the germline V gene. CDR3 coding DNA: TGTGCCAGCAGCCGGGGGGTTCCAGGGGACCACACCTTC. The encoded protein is CASSRGVPGDHTF.

This clone appeared a few times. This rearrangement joins TRBV7-3 to TRBJ2-2; possibly TRBD1 for D (6 bases). This CDR3 is built from 14 residues. The V gene's germline CDR1 is SGHTA and CDR2 FQGTGA. With 3 bases removed from V and 3 bases from J, the gap between germline ends came to 8 bases. CDR3 in amino acids: CASSLQGYTGELFF. In nucleotides, the CDR3 is TGTGCCAGCAGCTTGCAGGGGTACACCGGGGAGCTGTTTTTT.

This CDR3 reads CASSYSYSNQPQHF. The CDR3 nucleotides read TGTGCCAGCAGTTACTCGTATAGCAATCAGCCCCAGCATTTT. The J gene is TRBJ1-5, the V gene TRBV6-5; D gene unclear. The V gene lost 0 bases and the J gene lost 0 bases, with 3 bases spanning the gap. Germline lookup yields CDR1 MNHEY and CDR2 SVGAGI. This CDR3 spans 14 amino acids.

The J gene is TRBJ2-5, the V gene TRBV4-1; D unresolved. The J call is doubtful: the DNA matches TRBJ2-7 better. Germline CDR1 MGHRA, CDR2 YSYEKL. The length of the CDR3 is 15 residues. The CDR3 spells CASSQDLASGYEQYF. The CDR3 nucleotides are TGCGCCAGCAGCCAAGATTTGGCCAGTGGCTACGAGCAGTACTTC.

The chain combines TRBV10-3 with TRBJ2-7, with 9 bases aligning to TRBD1. CDR1 and CDR2 from the germline V gene are ENHRY and SYGVKD. V trimming: 6 bases; J trimming: 6 bases; junction bases outside the gene matches: 9. The CDR3 is made up of 14 amino acids. The CDR3 is CAISYGQGRAEQYF. CDR3 in DNA: TGTGCCATCAGCTATGGACAGGGGAGGGCCGAGCAGTACTTC.

This chain uses TRBV6-5 with TRBJ2-7; 7 bases are a match to TRBD2. There are 13 residues in the CDR3. Trimming at V came to 0 bases and at J to 7 bases, leaving 3 bases not matched to a gene. Germline V gives CDR1 MNHEY, CDR2 SVGAGI. The CDR3 nucleotides are TGTGCCAGCAGTTACTCCGACGGGGGGGAGCAGTACTTC. Translation: CASSYSDGGEQYF.

The V and J genes are TRBV6-5 and TRBJ1-5, with D maybe TRBD1 (5 bases). Germline CDR1 and CDR2: MNHEY and SVGAGI. This CDR3 contains 16 residues. Trimming took 4 bases from V and 2 from J, leaving 15 bases between them. The CDR3 protein is CASSSHRGGGNQPQHF. The CDR3 coding sequence is TGTGCCAGCAGTTCCCACCGAGGAGGGGGCAATCAGCCCCAGCATTTT.

The chain carries TRBV29-1 and TRBJ1-3, with 9 bases matching TRBD1. Germline CDR1 SQVTM, CDR2 ANQGSEA. The CDR3 covers 12 residues. V trimming: 7 bases; J trimming: 4 bases; junction bases outside the gene matches: 2. For the CDR3, the DNA is TGCAGCGGGACAGGGGAAGGAAACACCATATATTTT. It specifies CSGTGEGNTIYF.

The chain uses TRBV4-1 and TRBJ1-1; D gene uncertain. From germline, CDR1 is MGHRA and CDR2 YSYEKL. V was cut by 0 bases and J by 4 bases, with 12 bases left in between. The CDR3 contains 15 residues. The CDR3 DNA follows: TGCGCCAGCAGCCAAGAGGATAATGCGGGCACTGAAGCTTTCTTT. This translates into CASSQEDNAGTEAFF.

This clone was found once. At one boundary the junction diverges from the germline segment, which might be a read error. This rearrangement joins TRBV6-1 to TRBJ2-7; TRBD1 aligns across 9 bases. Germline-derived CDR1 and CDR2 are MNHNS and SASEGT. The CDR3 totals 14 residues. This CDR3 reads CASASGTGSSEQYF. DNA of the CDR3: TGTGCCAGCGCCTCCGGGACAGGGTCCTCCGAGCAGTACTTC.

This chain connects TRBV5-1 to TRBJ2-7; 8 bases agree with TRBD1. In germline, CDR1 is SGHRS, CDR2 YFSETQ. CDR3 length: 15 residues. J gave up 7 bases and V 3 bases, and 12 bases lay outside the gene matches. CDR3 bases: TGCGCCAGCAGCTCAAAAAGACAGGGGTCAGGGGAGCAGTACTTC. Translating it yields CASSSKRQGSGEQYF.

The rearrangement uses TRBV4-3 and TRBJ2-1; D might be TRBD1 or TRBD2, each matching 5 bases. V was cut by 0 bases and J by 3 bases, with 15 bases left in between. The CDR3 is 17 amino acids. Germline values: CDR1 LGHNA, CDR2 YSLEER. The CDR3 bases are TGCGCCAGCAGCCAAGATCTAGGGCAGGGAGACTACAATGAGCAGTTCTTC. Translated: CASSQDLGQGDYNEQFF.

The chain employs TRBV4-3 and TRBJ2-1; D possibly corresponds to TRBD2 (7 bases). This CDR3 comprises 18 residues. Between the trimmed V and J ends, which lost 0 bases and 0 bases, there was a span of 15 bases. Per the germline V gene, CDR1 is LGHNA and CDR2 is YSLEER. CDR3 in amino acids: CASSQDHGGGLSYNEQFF. The DNA of the CDR3 is TGCGCCAGCAGCCAAGATCATGGGGGGGGGCTCTCCTACAATGAGCAGTTCTTC.

The V gene is TRBV5-6, the J gene TRBJ2-3; no clear D gene. Germline lookup yields CDR1 SGHDT and CDR2 YYEEEE. V lost 4 bases and J lost 0, with 9 bases in between. This CDR3 region has 14 residues. The CDR3 DNA is TGTGCCAGCAGCCCGGCCAGTAGCACAGATACGCAGTATTTT. It specifies CASSPASSTDTQYF.

This rearrangement joins TRBV25-1 to TRBJ1-1; D not resolved. In germline, CDR1 is MGHDK, CDR2 SYGVNS. This CDR3 contains 11 residues. V was trimmed by 8 bases and J by 7 bases, leaving 11 bases between them. The CDR3 sequence: CASHMGYEAFF. The CDR3, as DNA: TGTGCCAGCCATATGGGCTATGAAGCTTTCTTT.

The V call is TRBV7-9, the J call TRBJ2-1; D is undetermined. Germline V gene sequence: CDR1 SEHNR, CDR2 FQNEAQ (reference sequence). This CDR3 region has 13 residues. Trimming pared 5 bases from V and 9 bases from J, leaving 14 bases between. The CDR3 spells CASSTEPIGEQFF. DNA of the CDR3: TGTGCCAGCAGCACGGAGCCAATTGGTGAGCAGTTCTTC.

The V gene is TRBV27, the J gene TRBJ1-1, with 7 bases identical to TRBD1. The CDR3 extends over 14 amino acids. Germline lookup yields CDR1 MNHEY and CDR2 SMNVEV (reference sequence). Unmatched junction bases numbered 4, after V lost 0 bases and J lost 6 bases. In DNA, the CDR3 is TGTGCCAGCAGTTTATCCTTAGGGGGCCCTGAAGCTTTCTTT. Amino acids: CASSLSLGGPEAFF.

This rearrangement joins TRBV4-3 to TRBJ1-4; D might be TRBD1 (6 bases). Germline loops: CDR1 LGHNA, CDR2 YSLEER. Trimming shortened V by 1 base and J by 8 bases, and 14 bases separated the two germline ends. The CDR3 consists of 15 residues. The CDR3 DNA is TGCGCCAGCAGCCAAGGCTCAGGGGTGCTAGAAAAACTGTTTTTT. Its translation: CASSQGSGVLEKLFF.